This passage covers 21 T cell receptor beta chains from one sample sequenced in a study of T-cell memory formation after mild COVID-19. TCRdb ran MiXCR on the 5' RACE reads and lists one entry per CDR3 protein. Among 90,000 to 120,000 distinct CDR3 sequences, roughly a sixth were seen once, and the ten largest hold roughly 5.5%. Sequencing input: PBMCs or a T cell subset sorted from them (not recorded which). The receptor source for this set is a man aged 18 to 30 who had mild COVID-19 (a few samples of this study predate the infection). Cell type and time point are not known.

This clonotype was detected only a few times. V is TRBV20-1 and J is TRBJ2-5, with 11 bases identical to TRBD1. The CDR3 is made up of 14 amino acids. The germline gives CDR1 DFQATT, CDR2 SNEGSKA (reference sequence). J was trimmed by 5 bases and V by 2 bases; bases with no gene match: 4. The CDR3 DNA reads TGCAGTGCTAGAAGGACAGGGGGCCGGGAGACCCAGTACTTC. Amino acids: CSARRTGGRETQYF.

This clonotype appeared a few times. CDR3 nucleotide sequence: TGCGCCAGCAGCTTGGGGCCAGAGGACACTGAAGCTTTCTTT. As protein: CASSLGPEDTEAFF. V usage is TRBV5-1 and J usage is TRBJ1-1; no definite D call. The CDR3 has 14 residues. V lost 0 bases and J 3 bases, leaving 9 bases between the germline ends. CDR1 and CDR2 from the germline V gene are SGHRS and YFSETQ. The full variable domain, its missing parts supplied by reference TRBV5-1 and TRBJ1-1, is KAGVTQTPRYLIKTRGQQVTLSCSPISGHRSVSWYQQTPGQGLQFLFEYFSETQRNKGNFPGRFSGRQFSNSRSEMNVSTLELGDSALYLCASSLGPEDTEAFFGQGTRLTVV.

This clonotype was seen more than once but under ten times. The rearrangement uses TRBV12-3 or TRBV12-4 and TRBJ2-1, with 8 bases that match TRBD2. The CDR3 runs 16 residues. J was trimmed by 6 bases and V by 6 bases; bases with no gene match: 13. In nucleotides, the CDR3 is TGTGCCAGCAGCCTCGGTGGACTAGCTTTTTCCAATGAGCAGTTCTTC. The encoded protein is CASSLGGLAFSNEQFF.

The rearrangement joins TRBV28 to TRBJ2-3; maybe TRBD2 (7 bases). Trimming shortened V by 6 bases and J by 5 bases, and 18 bases separated the two germline ends. Germline V gene sequence: CDR1 MDHEN, CDR2 SYDVKM. The CDR3 extends over 15 amino acids. This CDR3 reads CASSGGGGMGDTQYF. In DNA, the CDR3 is TGTGCCAGCAGCGGAGGGGGGGGTATGGGAGATACGCAGTATTTT.

This clonotype has a handful of counts. J is TRBJ1-2 and V is TRBV9; D remains ambiguous. The V gene's germline CDR1 is SGDLS and CDR2 YYNGEE. Trimming took 6 bases from V and 3 from J, leaving 15 bases between them. CDR3 size: 14 residues. CDR3 coding DNA: TGTGCCAGCACCATGGGGTTAGGGTACTATGGCTACACCTTC. Its protein product is CASTMGLGYYGYTF.

In this sample, this clonotype turned up many times. This chain connects TRBV4-3 to TRBJ2-1; 9 bases are shared with TRBD1. The CDR3 covers 15 residues. CDR1 is LGHNA and CDR2 is YSLEER in the germline V gene. J was trimmed by 8 bases and V by 0 bases; bases with no gene match: 5. The CDR3 loop reads CASSQDDRGIDEQFF. The CDR3 DNA reads as TGCGCCAGCAGCCAAGATGACAGGGGGATCGATGAGCAGTTCTTC.

The genes are TRBV5-1 and TRBJ2-1; unclear D gene. This CDR3 spans 12 amino acids. Trimming cost V 0 bases and J 10 bases, with 8 bases left between them. The germline CDR1 and CDR2 sequences are SGHRS and YFSETQ. Here the CDR3 reads CASSLGWGEQFF. In DNA, the CDR3 is TGCGCCAGCAGCTTGGGCTGGGGAGAGCAGTTCTTC.

The chain combines TRBV10-3 with TRBJ1-2; 8 bases map to TRBD1. From germline, CDR1 is ENHRY and CDR2 SYGVKD. The CDR3 spans 14 residues. J gave up 2 bases and V 7 bases, and 6 bases lay outside the gene matches. This CDR3 reads CAITPGTGNYGYTF. The CDR3 DNA reads TGTGCCATCACCCCCGGGACAGGCAACTATGGCTACACCTTC.

By frequency in the sample, this clonotype is medium-sized (0.01 to 0.1%). V gene TRBV5-1 combines with J gene TRBJ2-5; 9 positions agree with TRBD2. The CDR3 loop spans 15 amino acids. Germline V gives CDR1 SGHRS, CDR2 YFSETQ. The ends lost 4 bases at V and 3 bases at J; junction bases unmatched: 7. CDR3 nucleotide sequence: TGCGCCAGCAGCCCCCCCGTAGCGGGGGAAGAGACCCAGTACTTC. Translating it yields CASSPPVAGEETQYF.

The chain recombines TRBV5-1 with TRBJ2-1, with D maybe TRBD1 (6 bases). Germline V gene data show CDR1 as SGHRS and CDR2 as YFSETQ. Trimming stripped 5 bases from V and 8 bases from J, with 17 bases between. The CDR3 is 14 amino acids. The CDR3: CASSQQGTPHEQFF. The CDR3, as DNA: TGCGCCAGCAGTCAACAGGGAACCCCCCATGAGCAGTTCTTC.

The chain carries TRBV6-1 and TRBJ1-3; possibly TRBD1 for D (5 bases). The germline gives CDR1 MNHNS, CDR2 SASEGT. V lost 5 bases to trimming and J lost 0 bases, with 17 bases between them. This CDR3 is 17 amino acids long. CDR3 sequence reads: CASSSRTRFYSGNTIYF. Written as DNA, the CDR3 is TGTGCCAGCAGTTCCCGGACAAGATTCTACTCTGGAAACACCATATATTTT.

This clonotype appeared a few times. The genes are TRBV20-1 and TRBJ2-5, with TRBD2 as a possible D gene (5 bases). Deletions cut 4 bases from V and 3 bases from J, with 12 bases between. Germline loops: CDR1 DFQATT, CDR2 SNEGSKA (reference sequence). The CDR3 extends over 13 amino acids. DNA for the CDR3: TGCAGTGCTATCCCTCGGGATGAAGAGACCCAGTACTTC. The encoded protein is CSAIPRDEETQYF.

This clonotype showed up just once. This may come from a read error, since a much larger clone is one base off. The chain's CDR3 is CASSLGREETRYF. The DNA for the CDR3 is TGTGCTAGCAGCTTAGGAAGGGAAGAGACCCGGTACTTC. The genes are TRBV7-7 and TRBJ2-5, with D uncertain. The V gene's germline CDR1 is SSHAT and CDR2 FNYEAQ (reference sequence). The CDR3 spans 13 residues.

This chain joins TRBV27 and TRBJ2-4; D remains ambiguous. V was pared by 0 bases and J by 6 bases, with 6 bases between. Looked up from germline, CDR1 is MNHEY and CDR2 is SMNVEV (reference sequence). This CDR3 spans 13 amino acids. This chain's CDR3 is CASSLSNRNIQYF. CDR3 coding DNA: TGTGCCAGCAGTTTATCGAACAGAAACATTCAGTACTTC.

CDR3 nucleotides: TGTGCCAGTAGTAGGGGACAGGGGAGGCTCGACACCGGGGAGCTGTTTTTT. Translated, it gives CASSRGQGRLDTGELFF. V is TRBV19 and J is TRBJ2-2, with 10 bases that match TRBD1. This CDR3 has 17 amino acids. Germline-derived CDR1 and CDR2 are LNHDA and SQIVND (reference sequence). J lost 3 bases, V lost 4 bases, and 8 bases had no gene match.

CDR3 in amino acids: CASRVGADTQYF. The CDR3 DNA is TGCGCCAGCAGGGTGGGGGCGGATACGCAGTATTTT. The genes are TRBV5-1 and TRBJ2-3; TRBD1 might be the D (6 bases). Germline V gives CDR1 SGHRS, CDR2 YFSETQ. This CDR3 region has 12 residues. V was shortened by 5 bases and J by 6 bases, with 10 bases between the two germline ends.

This chain links TRBV28 with TRBJ2-7; D not certain. CDR1 is MDHEN, CDR2 SYDVKM, per germline. Trimming took off 8 bases at V and 5 bases at J, with 13 bases between the two ends. The CDR3 contains 12 residues. The CDR3 DNA reads TGTGCCAGCCGGTTGATTGCCGACGAGCAGTACTTC. This sequence encodes CASRLIADEQYF.

This chain links TRBV24-1 with TRBJ2-5; unclear D gene. V was clipped by 4 bases and J by 4 bases, with 12 bases between them. Germline V CDR1 and CDR2: KGHDR, SFDVKD. This CDR3 spans 14 amino acids. DNA for the CDR3: TGTGCCACCAGTGACCAAGGATCCCTAGAGACCCAGTACTTC. Its translation is CATSDQGSLETQYF.

This chain uses TRBV5-1 with TRBJ1-6; 8 bases line up with TRBD1. Germline-derived CDR1 and CDR2 are SGHRS and YFSETQ. The CDR3 contains 15 residues. The ends lost 2 bases at V and 11 bases at J; junction bases unmatched: 9. CDR3 loop: CASSFRTGGDAPLHF. The CDR3 DNA reads as TGCGCCAGCAGCTTCAGAACAGGGGGTGACGCACCCCTCCACTTT.

This sequence joins TRBV20-1 and TRBJ1-3; possible D gene TRBD1, 6 bases. CDR1 and CDR2 (germline): DFQATT, SNEGSKA (reference sequence). Trimming took off 6 bases at V and 2 bases at J, with 17 bases between the two ends. The CDR3 runs to 15 residues. The CDR3, as DNA: TGCAGTGCGAATATGGGGGGCCAGGCTGGAAACACCATATATTTT. Protein: CSANMGGQAGNTIYF.

This clonotype is medium-sized. The chain employs TRBV5-1 and TRBJ2-5; 8 bases fit TRBD2. The V segment lost 2 bases and the J segment 3 bases; nucleotides outside the gene matches: 6. The CDR3 has 15 amino acids. Germline lookup yields CDR1 SGHRS and CDR2 YFSETQ. CDR3: CASSLFFSGEETQYF. The DNA of the CDR3 is TGCGCCAGCAGCTTATTTTTTAGCGGGGAAGAGACCCAGTACTTC.